This T cell receptor beta chain emerged from a study of blood T cell repertoires in COVID-19. In the study overall: Nucleic acid was either cDNA or gDNA, and it came from T cells, B-cell-depleted T cells, or PBMCs.

CDR1 WSHSY and CDR2 SAAADI come from the germline V gene. Trimming removed 5 bases from V and 4 bases from J; junction bases left unmatched: 3. The CDR3 has 15 amino acids. How the authors handled the data: Cell counts per sample came from amplifying reference gene primers. Data came from immunoSEQ multiplex PCR; TCRdb stores just in-frame clones and leaves some out. The V and J calls and clone size come from that table; D and trimming were worked out from the DNA. The table shows more than 70,000 clones, with less than 85% occurring only once. Sequencing used peripheral blood. The chain combines TRBV10-2 with TRBJ2-3; 13 bases align to TRBD2. The sequence derives from a woman aged 65 to 85 with acute or convalescent COVID-19. The CDR3: CASSKGLAGSDTQYF. The CDR3 nucleotides are TGCGCCAGCAGTAAGGGACTAGCGGGATCAGATACGCAGTATTTT.